Listed below are T cell receptor beta chains from one sample, sequenced in a study of CD8 T cells in Susac syndrome. TCRdb re-called the immunoSEQ multiplex PCR reads through MiXCR, storing one row per CDR3 protein. Of about 200,000 distinct CDR3 sequences listed, 80% to 95% were seen once; the top ten hold 0.1% to 0.15%. Material for sequencing was CD8+ T cells from PBMCs. These receptors all come from a human donor with multiple sclerosis. The CDR3 runs from the conserved cysteine through the conserved F or W. Each record gives: D gene, V gene, CDR3 length, clone size, J gene, CDR3 DNA, CDR3 protein. A D gene is named only where the DNA matches it firmly. Clone size appears in some rows only: once, few, many, or a class for an expanded clone.

>TRBD1|TRBV11-1|20|-|TRBJ2-3
TGTGCCAGCAGCCCGCGACAAGACGAGACGGGACAGGGGATGGCAGATACGCAGTATTTT
CASSPRQDETGQGMADTQYF
>-|TRBV13|16|-|TRBJ1-4
TGTGCCAGCAGCTCCAGTGGAGACAGAAAAAATGAAAAACTGTTTTTT
CASSSSGDRKNEKLFF
>-|TRBV5-6|15|-|TRBJ2-7
TGTGCCAGCAGCTTTTGGGCGGACACCTCCTACGAGCAGTACTTC
CASSFWADTSYEQYF
>-|TRBV7-2|15|-|TRBJ2-3
TGTGCCAGCAGCTCAGGGGCGGTTAGCACAGATACGCAGTATTTT
CASSSGAVSTDTQYF
>TRBD2|TRBV3-1|17|-|TRBJ2-7
TGTGCCAGCAGCCTCAATCAGGCTAGCGGGAAGACCTACGAGCAGTACTTC
CASSLNQASGKTYEQYF
>TRBD1|TRBV9|14|once|TRBJ2-5
TGTGCCAGCAGCGCCTGGGACAGTCAAGAGACCCAGTACTTC
CASSAWDSQETQYF
>-|TRBV5-8|14|-|TRBJ2-7
TGTGCCAGCAGCTTCCCGCAGCTCTCCTACGAGCAGTACTTC
CASSFPQLSYEQYF
>-|TRBV7-6|15|-|TRBJ1-4
TGTGCCAGCAGCCAAGTCCGGGACCCGGATGAAAAACTGTTTTTT
CASSQVRDPDEKLFF
>-|TRBV19|12|-|TRBJ1-2
TGTGCCAGTAGTAGTCCCCTTTATGGCTACACCTTC
CASSSPLYGYTF
>-|TRBV29-1|12|-|TRBJ2-1
TGCGGCTCTCCGGGGGCGTACAATGAGCAGTTCTTC
CGSPGAYNEQFF
>TRBD2|TRBV10-3|16|-|TRBJ2-1
TGTGCCATCAGTGAGTCAGTGGGACTAGGGATGAATGAGCAGTTCTTC
CAISESVGLGMNEQFF
>TRBD1|TRBV6-5|16|-|TRBJ1-1
TGTGCCAGCAGTTACTCGAGGGACAGGGGGGACACTGAAGCTTTCTTT
CASSYSRDRGDTEAFF
>-|TRBV6-1|16|-|TRBJ1-5
TGTGCCAGCAGACACGAGGGGGGCCCAAGCAATCAGCCCCAGCATTTT
CASRHEGGPSNQPQHF
>TRBD1|TRBV20-1|13|-|TRBJ1-2
TGCAGTGCCCCAACAGGGGGCCGGGGTGGCTACACCTTC
CSAPTGGRGGYTF
>TRBD1|TRBV24-1|15|-|TRBJ2-3
TGTGCCACCAGTGATCTCGGGACAGGGGAAGATACGCAGTATTTT
CATSDLGTGEDTQYF
>-|TRBV27|11|-|TRBJ1-1
TGTGCCAGCAGTACGAGAGGACGAGCTTTCTTT
CASSTRGRAFF
>-|TRBV5-1|16|-|TRBJ2-7
TGCGCCAGCAGCTCATTAGACAGTACCCTTTCCTACGAGCAGTACTTC
CASSSLDSTLSYEQYF
>TRBD2|TRBV20-1|15|-|TRBJ2-1
TGCAGTGCTAGAATAGCGGGGGGGTATTACAATGAGCAGTTCTTC
CSARIAGGYYNEQFF
>TRBD1|TRBV9|15|-|TRBJ2-1
TGTGCCAGCAGCGTAGAGGGGACAGCCAACAATGAGCAGTTCTTC
CASSVEGTANNEQFF
>-|TRBV19|13|-|TRBJ2-3
TGTGCCAGTAGTGGCCGGAACGCAGATACGCAGTATTTT
CASSGRNADTQYF
>-|TRBV7-8|14|once|TRBJ1-2
TGTGCCAGCAGCTTTGAGCGATCTAACTATGGCTACACCTTC
CASSFERSNYGYTF
>-|TRBV5-6|16|-|TRBJ2-1
TGTGCCAGCAGCTTGATTGTCCCGGACGGGGACAATGAGCAGTTCTTC
CASSLIVPDGDNEQFF
>-|TRBV11-2|13|once|TRBJ2-5
TGTGCCAGCAGCCGAGAGGTCCAAGAGACCCAGTACTTC
CASSREVQETQYF